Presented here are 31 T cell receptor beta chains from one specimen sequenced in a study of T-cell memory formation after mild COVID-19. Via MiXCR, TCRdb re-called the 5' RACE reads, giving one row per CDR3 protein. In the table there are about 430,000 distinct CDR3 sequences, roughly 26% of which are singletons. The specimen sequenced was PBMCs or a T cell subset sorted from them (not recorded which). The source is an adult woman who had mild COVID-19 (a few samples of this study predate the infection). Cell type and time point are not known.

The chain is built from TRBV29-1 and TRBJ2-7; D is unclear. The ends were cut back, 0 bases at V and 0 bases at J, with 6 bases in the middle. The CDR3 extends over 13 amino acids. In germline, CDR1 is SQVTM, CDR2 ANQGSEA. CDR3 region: CSVEDRSSYEQYF. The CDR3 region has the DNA TGCAGCGTTGAAGATCGCAGCTCCTACGAGCAGTACTTC.

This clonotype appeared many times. CDR3 in amino acids: CASSIAASGSYNEQFF. CDR3 DNA sequence: TGTGCCAGTAGTATCGCGGCTAGCGGATCCTACAATGAGCAGTTCTTC. The chain couples TRBV19 to TRBJ2-1; 7 bases agree with TRBD2. With 3 bases clipped from V and 1 base from J, the junction kept 6 bases outside the gene matches. Per germline, CDR1 LNHDA and CDR2 SQIVND (reference sequence). The CDR3 totals 16 residues.

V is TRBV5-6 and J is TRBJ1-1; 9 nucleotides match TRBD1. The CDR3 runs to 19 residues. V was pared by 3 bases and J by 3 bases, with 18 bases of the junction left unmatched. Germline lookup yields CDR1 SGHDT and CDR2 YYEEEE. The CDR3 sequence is CASSSFFYRGLPQDTEAFF. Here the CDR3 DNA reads TGTGCCAGCAGCTCGTTCTTCTACAGGGGGCTCCCCCAAGACACTGAAGCTTTCTTT.

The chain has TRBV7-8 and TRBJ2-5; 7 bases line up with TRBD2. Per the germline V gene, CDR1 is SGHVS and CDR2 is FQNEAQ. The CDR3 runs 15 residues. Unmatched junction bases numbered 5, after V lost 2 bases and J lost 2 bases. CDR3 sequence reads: CASSLPSGWQETQYF. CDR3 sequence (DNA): TGTGCCAGCAGCTTACCTAGCGGATGGCAAGAGACCCAGTACTTC.

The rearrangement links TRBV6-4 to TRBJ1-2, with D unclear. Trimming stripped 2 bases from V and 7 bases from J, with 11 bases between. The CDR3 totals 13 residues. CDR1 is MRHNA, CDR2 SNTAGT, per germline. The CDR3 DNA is TGTGCCAGCAGTGACCCCGGGTTTCCTGGCTACACCTTC. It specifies CASSDPGFPGYTF.

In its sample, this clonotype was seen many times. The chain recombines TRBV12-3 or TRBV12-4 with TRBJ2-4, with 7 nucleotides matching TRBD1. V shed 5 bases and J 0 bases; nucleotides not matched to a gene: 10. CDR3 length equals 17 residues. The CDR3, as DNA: TGTGCCAGCAGTCGGACGGACAGGATTTTAGCCAAAAACATTCAGTACTTC. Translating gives CASSRTDRILAKNIQYF.

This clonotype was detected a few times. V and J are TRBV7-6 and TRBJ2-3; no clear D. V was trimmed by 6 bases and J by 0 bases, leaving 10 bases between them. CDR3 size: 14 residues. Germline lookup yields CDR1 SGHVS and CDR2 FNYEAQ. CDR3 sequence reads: CASSRAASTDTQYF. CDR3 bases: TGTGCCAGCAGTCGGGCTGCTAGCACAGATACGCAGTATTTT. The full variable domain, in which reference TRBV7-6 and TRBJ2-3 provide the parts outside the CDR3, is GAGVSQSPRYKVTKRGQDVALRCDPISGHVSLYWYRQALGQGPEFLTYFNYEAQQDKSGLPNDRFSAERPEGSISTLTIQRTEQRDSAMYRCASSRAASTDTQYFGPGTRLTVL.

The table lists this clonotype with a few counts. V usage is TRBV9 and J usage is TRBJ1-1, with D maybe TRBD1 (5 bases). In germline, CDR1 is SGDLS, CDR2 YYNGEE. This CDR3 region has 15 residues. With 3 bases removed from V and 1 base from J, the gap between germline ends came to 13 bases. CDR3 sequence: CASSARRDSNTEAFF. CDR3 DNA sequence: TGTGCCAGCAGCGCCCGACGGGACTCGAACACTGAAGCTTTCTTT.

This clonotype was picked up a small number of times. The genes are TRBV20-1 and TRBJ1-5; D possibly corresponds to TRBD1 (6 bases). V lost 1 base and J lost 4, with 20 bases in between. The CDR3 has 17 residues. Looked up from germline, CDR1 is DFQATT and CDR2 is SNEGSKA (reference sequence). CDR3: CSARAQRGGGRNQPQHF. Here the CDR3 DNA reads TGCAGTGCTAGAGCTCAGAGGGGAGGGGGAAGAAATCAGCCCCAGCATTTT.

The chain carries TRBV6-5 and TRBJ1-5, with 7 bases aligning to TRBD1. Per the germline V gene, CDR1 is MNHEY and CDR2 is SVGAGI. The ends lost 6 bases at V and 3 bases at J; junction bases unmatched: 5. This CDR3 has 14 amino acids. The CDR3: CASRAGTVNQPQHF. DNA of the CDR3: TGTGCCAGCAGGGCCGGGACAGTCAATCAGCCCCAGCATTTT.

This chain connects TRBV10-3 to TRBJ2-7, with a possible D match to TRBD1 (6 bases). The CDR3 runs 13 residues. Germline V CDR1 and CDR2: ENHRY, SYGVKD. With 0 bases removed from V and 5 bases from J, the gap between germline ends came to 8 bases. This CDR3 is CAISESWDNEQYF. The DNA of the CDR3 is TGTGCCATCAGTGAGTCATGGGACAACGAGCAGTACTTC.

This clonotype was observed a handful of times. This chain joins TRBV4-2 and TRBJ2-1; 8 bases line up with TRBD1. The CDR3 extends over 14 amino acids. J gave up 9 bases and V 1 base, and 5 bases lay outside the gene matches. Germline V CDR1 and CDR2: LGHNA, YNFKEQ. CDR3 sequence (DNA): TGTGCCAGCAGCCAAGGCCAGGGGGCCGCTGAGCAGTTCTTC. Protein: CASSQGQGAAEQFF.

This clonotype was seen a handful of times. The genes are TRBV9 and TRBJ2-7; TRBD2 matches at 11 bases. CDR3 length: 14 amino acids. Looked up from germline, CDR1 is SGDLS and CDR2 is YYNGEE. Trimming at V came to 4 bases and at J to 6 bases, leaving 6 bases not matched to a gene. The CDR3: CASSPSGRLSEQYF. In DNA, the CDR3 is TGTGCCAGCAGCCCTAGCGGGAGGTTGAGCGAGCAGTACTTC. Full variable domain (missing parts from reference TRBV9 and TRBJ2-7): DSGVTQTPKHLITATGQRVTLRCSPRSGDLSVYWYQQSLDQGLQFLIQYYNGEERAKGNILERFSAQQFPDLHSELNLSSLELGDSALYFCASSPSGRLSEQYFGPGTRLTVT.

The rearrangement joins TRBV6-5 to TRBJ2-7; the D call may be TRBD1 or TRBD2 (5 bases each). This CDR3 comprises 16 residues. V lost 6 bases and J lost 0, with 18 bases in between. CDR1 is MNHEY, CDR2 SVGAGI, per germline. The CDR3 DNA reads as TGTGCCAGCAGCCTAACCGGGGCCCAGACCTCCTACGAGCAGTACTTC. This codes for CASSLTGAQTSYEQYF.

The CDR3 loop reads CSARDAGPNTEAFF. The CDR3 DNA follows: TGCAGTGCTAGAGATGCAGGTCCAAACACTGAAGCTTTCTTT. The gene calls are TRBV20-1 and TRBJ1-1; the D is unclear. Trimming left V 0 bases short and J 2 bases short, with 10 bases between. CDR3 length equals 14 residues. Germline V gene lookup returns CDR1 DFQATT and CDR2 SNEGSKA (reference sequence).

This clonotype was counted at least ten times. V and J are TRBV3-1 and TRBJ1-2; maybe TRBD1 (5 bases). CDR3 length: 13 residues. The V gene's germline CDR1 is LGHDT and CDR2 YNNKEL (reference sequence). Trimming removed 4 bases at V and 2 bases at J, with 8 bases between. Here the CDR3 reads CASSPQGNYGYTF. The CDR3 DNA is TGTGCCAGCAGCCCCCAGGGCAACTATGGCTACACCTTC.

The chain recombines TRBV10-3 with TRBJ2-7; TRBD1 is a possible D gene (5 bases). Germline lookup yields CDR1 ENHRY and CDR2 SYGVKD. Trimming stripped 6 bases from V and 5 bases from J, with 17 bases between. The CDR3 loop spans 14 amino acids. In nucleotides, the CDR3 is TGTGCCATCAGCCTGGGCAGGGCCTCTGACGAGCAGTACTTC. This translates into CAISLGRASDEQYF.

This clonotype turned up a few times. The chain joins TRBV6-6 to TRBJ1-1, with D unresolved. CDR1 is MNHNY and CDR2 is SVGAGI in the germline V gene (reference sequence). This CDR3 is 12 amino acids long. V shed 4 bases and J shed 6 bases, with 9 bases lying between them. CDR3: CASSFPRAEAFF. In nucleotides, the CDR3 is TGTGCCAGCAGTTTCCCACGAGCTGAAGCTTTCTTT.

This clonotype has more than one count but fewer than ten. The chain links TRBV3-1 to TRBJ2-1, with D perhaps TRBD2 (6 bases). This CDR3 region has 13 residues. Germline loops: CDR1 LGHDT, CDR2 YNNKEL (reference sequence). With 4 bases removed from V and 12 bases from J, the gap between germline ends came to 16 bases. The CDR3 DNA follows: TGTGCCAGCAGCCTCGCCGTCGGGAGAATGCAGTTCTTC. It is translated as CASSLAVGRMQFF.

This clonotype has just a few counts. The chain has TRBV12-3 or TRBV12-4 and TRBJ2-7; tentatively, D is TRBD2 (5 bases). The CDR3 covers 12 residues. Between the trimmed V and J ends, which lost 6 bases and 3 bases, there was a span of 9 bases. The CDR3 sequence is CASSRRGYEQYF. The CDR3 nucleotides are TGTGCCAGCAGCCGCCGGGGCTACGAGCAGTACTTC.

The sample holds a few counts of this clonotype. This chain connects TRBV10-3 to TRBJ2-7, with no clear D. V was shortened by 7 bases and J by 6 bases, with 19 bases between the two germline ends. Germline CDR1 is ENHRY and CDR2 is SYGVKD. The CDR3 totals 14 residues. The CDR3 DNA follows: TGTGCCATCACATGGGCGGTGCCTTGGGGCGAGCAGTACTTC. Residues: CAITWAVPWGEQYF.

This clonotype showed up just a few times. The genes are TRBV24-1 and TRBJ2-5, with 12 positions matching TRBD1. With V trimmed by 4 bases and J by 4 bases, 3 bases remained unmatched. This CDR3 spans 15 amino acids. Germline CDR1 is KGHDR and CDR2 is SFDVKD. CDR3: CATSERDRGRETQYF. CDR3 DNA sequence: TGTGCCACCAGTGAAAGGGACAGGGGGCGAGAGACCCAGTACTTC.

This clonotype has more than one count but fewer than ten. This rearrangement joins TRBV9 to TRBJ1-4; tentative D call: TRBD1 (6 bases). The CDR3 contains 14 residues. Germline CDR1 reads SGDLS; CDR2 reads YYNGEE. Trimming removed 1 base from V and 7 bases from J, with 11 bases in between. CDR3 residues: CASSVTGRGEKLFF. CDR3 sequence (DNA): TGTGCCAGCAGCGTAACAGGGAGGGGTGAAAAACTGTTTTTT.

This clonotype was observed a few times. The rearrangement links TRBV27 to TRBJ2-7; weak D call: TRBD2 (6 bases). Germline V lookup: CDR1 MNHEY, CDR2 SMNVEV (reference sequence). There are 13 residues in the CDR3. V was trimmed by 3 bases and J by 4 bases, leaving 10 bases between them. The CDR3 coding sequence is TGTGCCAGCAGTTTTTTGGGGACTTACGAGCAGTACTTC. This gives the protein CASSFLGTYEQYF.

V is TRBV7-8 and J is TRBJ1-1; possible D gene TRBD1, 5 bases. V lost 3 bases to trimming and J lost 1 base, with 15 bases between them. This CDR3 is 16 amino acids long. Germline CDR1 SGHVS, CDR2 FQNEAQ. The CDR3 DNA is TGTGCCAGCAGCTTTAACCCAGGGAGCACGAACACTGAAGCTTTCTTT. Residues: CASSFNPGSTNTEAFF. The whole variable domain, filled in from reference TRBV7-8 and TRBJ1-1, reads GAGVSQSPRYKVAKRGQDVALRCDPISGHVSLFWYQQALGQGPEFLTYFQNEAQLDKSGLPSDRFFAERPEGSVSTLKIQRTQQEDSAVYLCASSFNPGSTNTEAFFGQGTRLTVV.

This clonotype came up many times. The CDR3 is CASSSRRRGGETQYF. The DNA of the CDR3 is TGTGCCAGCAGCTCCCGACGAAGGGGAGGAGAGACCCAGTACTTC. The chain uses TRBV7-2 and TRBJ2-5; a weak D match, TRBD2 (6 bases). The CDR3 is 15 residues long. Germline V gene sequence: CDR1 SGHTA, CDR2 FQGNSA. Deletions cut 4 bases from V and 4 bases from J, with 16 bases between.

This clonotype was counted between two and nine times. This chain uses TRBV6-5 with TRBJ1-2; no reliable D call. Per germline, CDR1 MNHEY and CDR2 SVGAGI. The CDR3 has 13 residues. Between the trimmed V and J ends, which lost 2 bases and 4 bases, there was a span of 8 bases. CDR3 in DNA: TGTGCCAGCAGTTACAAGGAGGGCTATGGCTACACCTTC. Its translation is CASSYKEGYGYTF.

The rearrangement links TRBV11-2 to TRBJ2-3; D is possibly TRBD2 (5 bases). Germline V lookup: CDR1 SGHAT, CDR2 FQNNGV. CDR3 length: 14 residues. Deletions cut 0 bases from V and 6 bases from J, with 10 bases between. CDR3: CASSLDPSRDTQYF. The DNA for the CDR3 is TGTGCCAGCAGCTTAGATCCTAGCAGGGATACGCAGTATTTT.

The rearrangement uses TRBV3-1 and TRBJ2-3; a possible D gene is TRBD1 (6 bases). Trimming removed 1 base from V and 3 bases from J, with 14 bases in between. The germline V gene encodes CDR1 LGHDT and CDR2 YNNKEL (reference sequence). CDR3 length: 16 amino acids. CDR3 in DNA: TGTGCCAGCAGCCAAGTTTCAGGGGTAAGGACAGATACGCAGTATTTT. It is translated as CASSQVSGVRTDTQYF.

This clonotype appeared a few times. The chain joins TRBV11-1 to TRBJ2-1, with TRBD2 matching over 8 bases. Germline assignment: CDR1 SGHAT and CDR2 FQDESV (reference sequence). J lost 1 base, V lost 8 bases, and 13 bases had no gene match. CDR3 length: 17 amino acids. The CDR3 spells CASALPRGEGSYNEQFF. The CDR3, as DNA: TGTGCCAGCGCGTTACCGCGGGGGGAGGGGTCCTACAATGAGCAGTTCTTC.

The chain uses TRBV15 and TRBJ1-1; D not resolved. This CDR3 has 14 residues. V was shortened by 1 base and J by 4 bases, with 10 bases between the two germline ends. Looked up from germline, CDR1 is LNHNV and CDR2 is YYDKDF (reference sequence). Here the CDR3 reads CATSRVGYGTEAFF. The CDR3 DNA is TGTGCCACCAGCAGAGTTGGTTACGGCACTGAAGCTTTCTTT.